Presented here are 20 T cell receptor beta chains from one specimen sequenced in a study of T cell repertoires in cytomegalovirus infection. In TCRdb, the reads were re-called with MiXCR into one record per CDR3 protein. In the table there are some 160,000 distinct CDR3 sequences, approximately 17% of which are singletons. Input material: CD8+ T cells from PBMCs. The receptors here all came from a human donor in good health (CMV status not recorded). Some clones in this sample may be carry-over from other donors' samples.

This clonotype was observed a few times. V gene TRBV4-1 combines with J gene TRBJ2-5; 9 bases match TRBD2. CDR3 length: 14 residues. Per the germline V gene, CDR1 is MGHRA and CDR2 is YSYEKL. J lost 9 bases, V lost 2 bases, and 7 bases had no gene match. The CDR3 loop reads CASSQTSGLVSQYF. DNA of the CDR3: TGCGCCAGCAGCCAAACTAGCGGGCTGGTGTCCCAGTACTTC.

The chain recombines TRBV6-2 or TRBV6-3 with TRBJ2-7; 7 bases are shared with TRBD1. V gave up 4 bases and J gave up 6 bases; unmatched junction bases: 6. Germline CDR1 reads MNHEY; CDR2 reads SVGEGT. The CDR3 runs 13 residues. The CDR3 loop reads CASSSWTGGEQYF. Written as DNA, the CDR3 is TGTGCCAGCAGTTCCTGGACAGGAGGCGAGCAGTACTTC.

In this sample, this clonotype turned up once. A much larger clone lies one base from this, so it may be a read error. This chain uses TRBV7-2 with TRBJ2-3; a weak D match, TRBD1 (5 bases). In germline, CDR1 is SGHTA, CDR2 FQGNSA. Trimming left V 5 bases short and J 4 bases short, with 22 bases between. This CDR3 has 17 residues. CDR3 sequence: CASSTHIAGRSSDTQYF. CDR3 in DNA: TGTGCCAGCAGCACGCATATCGCAGGGCGTTCGTCAGATACGCAGTATTTT. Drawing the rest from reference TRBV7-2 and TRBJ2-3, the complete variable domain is GAGVSQSPSNKVTEKGKDVELRCDPISGHTALYWYRQSLGQGLEFLIYFQGNSAPDKSGLPSDRFSAERTGGSVSTLTIQRTQQEDSAVYLCASSTHIAGRSSDTQYFGPGTRLTVL.

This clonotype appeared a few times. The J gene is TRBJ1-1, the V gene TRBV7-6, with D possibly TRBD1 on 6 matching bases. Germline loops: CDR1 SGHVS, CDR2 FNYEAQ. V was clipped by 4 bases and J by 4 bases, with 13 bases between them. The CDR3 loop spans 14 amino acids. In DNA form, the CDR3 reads TGTGCCAGCAGCTCCCCAGGGGTTACCACTGAAGCTTTCTTT. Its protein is CASSSPGVTTEAFF.

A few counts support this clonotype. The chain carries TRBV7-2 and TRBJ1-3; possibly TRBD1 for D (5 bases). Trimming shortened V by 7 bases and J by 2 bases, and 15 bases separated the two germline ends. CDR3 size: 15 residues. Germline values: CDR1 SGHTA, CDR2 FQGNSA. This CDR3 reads CASNEMGGTGNTIYF. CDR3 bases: TGTGCCAGCAACGAGATGGGGGGAACTGGAAACACCATATATTTT. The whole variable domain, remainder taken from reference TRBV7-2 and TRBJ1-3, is GAGVSQSPSNKVTEKGKDVELRCDPISGHTALYWYRQSLGQGLEFLIYFQGNSAPDKSGLPSDRFSAERTGGSVSTLTIQRTQQEDSAVYLCASNEMGGTGNTIYFGEGSWLTVV.

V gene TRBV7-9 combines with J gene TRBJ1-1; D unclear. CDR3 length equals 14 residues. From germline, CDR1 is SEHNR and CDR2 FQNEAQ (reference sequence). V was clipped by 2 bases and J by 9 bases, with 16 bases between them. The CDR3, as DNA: TGTGCCAGCAGCTTACTTGCGACGGCGGCTCAAGCTTTCTTT. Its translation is CASSLLATAAQAFF.

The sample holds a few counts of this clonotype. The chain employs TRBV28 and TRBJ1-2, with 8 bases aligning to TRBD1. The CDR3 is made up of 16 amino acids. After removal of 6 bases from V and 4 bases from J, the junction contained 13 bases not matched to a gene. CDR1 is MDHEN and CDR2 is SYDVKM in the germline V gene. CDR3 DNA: TGTGCCAGCAGCAAAACCCCGCAGGGGGCGCGCTATGGCTACACCTTC. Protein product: CASSKTPQGARYGYTF.

The CDR3 DNA follows: TGTGCCATCAGACCCGGGACCTTTGGCTCTGGAAACACCATATATTTT. It is translated as CAIRPGTFGSGNTIYF. J is TRBJ1-3 and V is TRBV10-3, with D maybe TRBD1 (5 bases). This CDR3 is 16 amino acids long. The V end lost 6 bases, the J end lost 0 bases, and 15 bases lay between the germline ends. Germline-derived CDR1 and CDR2 are ENHRY and SYGVKD.

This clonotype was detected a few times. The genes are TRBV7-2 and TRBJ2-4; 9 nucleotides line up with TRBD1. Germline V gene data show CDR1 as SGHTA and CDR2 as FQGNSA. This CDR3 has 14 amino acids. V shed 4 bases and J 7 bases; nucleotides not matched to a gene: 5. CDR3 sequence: CASSSRDRENIQYF. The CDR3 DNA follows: TGTGCCAGCAGCTCCCGGGACAGGGAGAACATTCAGTACTTC.

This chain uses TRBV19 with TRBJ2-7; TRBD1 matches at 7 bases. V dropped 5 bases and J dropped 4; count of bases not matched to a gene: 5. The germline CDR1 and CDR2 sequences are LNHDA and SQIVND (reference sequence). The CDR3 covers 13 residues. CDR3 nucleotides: TGTGCCAGTAGTCCACAGGGGCGGTACGAGCAGTACTTC. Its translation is CASSPQGRYEQYF.

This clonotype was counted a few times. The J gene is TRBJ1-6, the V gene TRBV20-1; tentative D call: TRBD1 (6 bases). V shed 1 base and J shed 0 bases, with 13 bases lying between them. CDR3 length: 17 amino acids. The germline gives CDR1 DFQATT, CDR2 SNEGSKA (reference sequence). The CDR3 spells CSARAGQSSSYNSPLHF. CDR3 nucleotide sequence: TGCAGTGCTAGAGCCGGACAGAGTAGCTCCTATAATTCACCCCTCCACTTT.

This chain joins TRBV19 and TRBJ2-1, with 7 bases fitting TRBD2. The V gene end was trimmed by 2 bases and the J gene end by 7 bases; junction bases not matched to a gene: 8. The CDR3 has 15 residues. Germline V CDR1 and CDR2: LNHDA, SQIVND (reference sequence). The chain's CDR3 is CASSIMGGGQNEQFF. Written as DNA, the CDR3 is TGTGCCAGTAGTATAATGGGGGGAGGGCAAAATGAGCAGTTCTTC.

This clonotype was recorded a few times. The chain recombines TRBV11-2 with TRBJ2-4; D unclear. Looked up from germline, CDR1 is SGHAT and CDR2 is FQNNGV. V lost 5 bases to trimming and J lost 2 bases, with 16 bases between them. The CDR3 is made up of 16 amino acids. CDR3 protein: CASSPPRLGTKNIQYF. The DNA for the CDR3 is TGTGCCAGCAGCCCCCCTCGGTTGGGAACCAAAAACATTCAGTACTTC. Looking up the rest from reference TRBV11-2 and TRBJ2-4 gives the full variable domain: EAGVAQSPRYKIIEKRQSVAFWCNPISGHATLYWYQQILGQGPKLLIQFQNNGVVDDSQLPKDRFSAERLKGVDSTLKIQPAKLEDSAVYLCASSPPRLGTKNIQYFGAGTRLSVL.

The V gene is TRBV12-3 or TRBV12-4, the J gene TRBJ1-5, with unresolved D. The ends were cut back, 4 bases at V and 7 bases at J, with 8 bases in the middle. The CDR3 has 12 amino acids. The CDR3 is CASSSSGQPQHF. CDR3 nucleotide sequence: TGTGCCAGCAGTTCCTCGGGGCAGCCCCAGCATTTT.

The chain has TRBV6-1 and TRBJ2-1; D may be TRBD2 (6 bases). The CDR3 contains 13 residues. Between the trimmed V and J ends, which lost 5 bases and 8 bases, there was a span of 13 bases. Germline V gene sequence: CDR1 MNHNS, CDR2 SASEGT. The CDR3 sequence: CASSSAGWDEQFF. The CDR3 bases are TGTGCCAGCAGTAGCGCGGGGTGGGATGAGCAGTTCTTC.

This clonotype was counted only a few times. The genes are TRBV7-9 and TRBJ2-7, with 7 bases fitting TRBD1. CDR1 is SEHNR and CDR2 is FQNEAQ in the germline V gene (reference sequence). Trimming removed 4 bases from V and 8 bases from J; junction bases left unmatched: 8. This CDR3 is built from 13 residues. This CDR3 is CASSSGQPQQQYF. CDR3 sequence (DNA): TGTGCCAGCAGCTCGGGACAGCCTCAGCAGCAGTACTTC.

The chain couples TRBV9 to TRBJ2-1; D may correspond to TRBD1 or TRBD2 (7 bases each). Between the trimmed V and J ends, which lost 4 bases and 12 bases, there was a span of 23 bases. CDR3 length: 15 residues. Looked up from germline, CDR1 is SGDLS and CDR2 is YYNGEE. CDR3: CASSLGDSLSGGQFF. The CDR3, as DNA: TGTGCCAGCAGCCTAGGGGACAGCCTTTCGGGGGGGCAGTTCTTC.

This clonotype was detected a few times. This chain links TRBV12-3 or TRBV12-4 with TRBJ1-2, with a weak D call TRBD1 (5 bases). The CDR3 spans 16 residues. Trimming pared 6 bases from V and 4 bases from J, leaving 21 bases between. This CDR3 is CASSPVVPERGYGYTF. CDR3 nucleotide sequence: TGTGCCAGCAGCCCAGTGGTCCCGGAAAGGGGCTATGGCTACACCTTC.

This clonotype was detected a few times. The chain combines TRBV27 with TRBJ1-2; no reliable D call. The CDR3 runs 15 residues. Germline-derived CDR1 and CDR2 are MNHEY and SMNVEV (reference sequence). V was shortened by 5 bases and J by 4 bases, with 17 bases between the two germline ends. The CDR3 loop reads CASSPLAGFGYGYTF. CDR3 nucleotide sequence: TGTGCCAGCAGTCCCCTCGCAGGCTTCGGCTATGGCTACACCTTC.

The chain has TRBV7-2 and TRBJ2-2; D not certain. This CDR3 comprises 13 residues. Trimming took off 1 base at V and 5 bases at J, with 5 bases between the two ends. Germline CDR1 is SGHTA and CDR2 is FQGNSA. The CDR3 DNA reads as TGTGCCAGCAGCTTAGTTTGGACCGGGGAGCTGTTTTTT. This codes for CASSLVWTGELFF. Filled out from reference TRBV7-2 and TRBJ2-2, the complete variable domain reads GAGVSQSPSNKVTEKGKDVELRCDPISGHTALYWYRQSLGQGLEFLIYFQGNSAPDKSGLPSDRFSAERTGGSVSTLTIQRTQQEDSAVYLCASSLVWTGELFFGEGSRLTVL.